This T cell receptor beta chain was obtained from a study of blood T cell repertoires in COVID-19. Study information: Samples of COVID-19 (acute and convalescent) were obtained from the United States, Italy and Spain. Sample material is recorded as cDNA or gDNA derived from T cells, B-cell-depleted T cells, or PBMCs.

In the original analysis: Reference gene primers were amplified, and this amplification served to estimate nucleated cell counts. TCRdb's table, derived via immunoSEQ multiplex PCR, lists solely in-frame clones and lacks some. The V and J calls and clone size were taken over from that table, and D and trimming were inferred from the DNA. Of about 80,000 clones in the sample, about 80% are singletons; the top ten hold about 12%. Sequencing was performed on peripheral blood. This receptor was obtained from a man aged 80 or over with acute or convalescent COVID-19.

The CDR3, as DNA: TGTGCCAGCAGCCCCTCTAGCGGGGGCAGTAACAATGAGCAGTTCTTC. This codes for CASSPSSGGSNNEQFF. This rearrangement joins TRBV7-3 to TRBJ2-1; 10 bases align to TRBD2. This CDR3 comprises 16 residues. Trimming took 5 bases from V and 5 from J; bases not matched to a gene: 9. The germline V gene has CDR1 SGHTA and CDR2 FQGTGA.